Below, 7 T cell receptor beta chains from the same sample are listed, as sequenced in a study of immunodeficiency. Data came from immunoSEQ multiplex PCR; TCRdb stores just in-frame clones and leaves some out. The profile covers more than 3,000 clones, with approximately 90% appearing a single time and more than 10% taken by the ten largest. The sequencing sample was made of CD8+ T cells from blood. Source of these receptors: a human donor in good health.

This chain joins TRBV13 and TRBJ2-7, with 7 bases lining up with TRBD2. V lost 0 bases and J lost 0; bases outside the gene matches: 5. Germline assignment: CDR1 PRHDT and CDR2 FYEKMQ (reference sequence). The CDR3 loop spans 16 amino acids. CDR3 DNA: TGTGCCAGCAGCTTAGGCGGGGGGTCAAGCTCCTACGAGCAGTACTTC. As protein: CASSLGGGSSSYEQYF.

The chain carries TRBV29-1 and TRBJ1-1; tentatively, D is TRBD1 (5 bases). The CDR3 consists of 12 residues. Deletions cut 2 bases from V and 2 bases from J, with 6 bases between. Germline assignment: CDR1 SQVTM and CDR2 ANQGSEA. Here the CDR3 reads CSVERGNTEAFF. In DNA, the CDR3 is TGCAGCGTTGAAAGGGGAAACACTGAAGCTTTCTTT.

This clone was detected a few times. The gene calls are TRBV27 and TRBJ1-1; D is ambiguous. CDR1 is MNHEY and CDR2 is SMNVEV in the germline V gene (reference sequence). Deletions cut 0 bases from V and 2 bases from J, with 4 bases between. The CDR3 runs to 13 residues. This CDR3 reads CASSLSRNTEAFF. The CDR3 DNA reads as TGTGCCAGCAGTTTATCCAGAAACACTGAAGCTTTCTTT.

The V call is TRBV7-9, the J call TRBJ2-7; D not certain. V gave up 5 bases and J gave up 4 bases, with 9 bases separating them. The CDR3 totals 12 residues. Germline-derived CDR1 and CDR2 are SEHNR and FQNEAQ (reference sequence). The DNA for the CDR3 is TGTGCCAGCAGCCTGCGACCGTACGAGCAGTACTTC. Protein sequence: CASSLRPYEQYF.

The chain couples TRBV6-6 to TRBJ2-7; D is unresolved. The germline V and J ends were trimmed by 0 bases and 6 bases, with 3 bases remaining between them. This CDR3 contains 11 residues. CDR1 is MNHNY and CDR2 is SVGAGI in the germline V gene (reference sequence). The DNA of the CDR3 is TGTGCCAGCAGTTACTCGGTCGAGCAGTACTTC. Its protein is CASSYSVEQYF.

The genes are TRBV15 and TRBJ1-5; D gene uncertain. The CDR3 consists of 13 residues. Trimming shortened V by 5 bases and J by 6 bases, and 11 bases separated the two germline ends. Per germline, CDR1 LNHNV and CDR2 YYDKDF (reference sequence). CDR3 sequence (DNA): TGTGCCACCAGCGCGAGGACTGTTCAGCCCCAGCATTTT. Protein: CATSARTVQPQHF.

This chain links TRBV5-6 with TRBJ1-2; 10 nucleotides line up with TRBD1. Trimming took 3 bases from V and 0 from J; bases not matched to a gene: 5. Germline loops: CDR1 SGHDT, CDR2 YYEEEE. The CDR3 length is 16 residues. The CDR3 loop reads CASSYGTGEPNYGYTF. As DNA, the CDR3 is TGTGCCAGCAGCTATGGGACAGGGGAACCTAACTATGGCTACACCTTC.